These 17 T cell receptor beta chains originate from one sample sequenced in a study of blood T cell repertoires in COVID-19 (dated by TCRdb to the early 2020s). Library preparation used the immunoSEQ multiplex PCR assay. TCRdb limited this immuneACCESS table to in-frame rearrangements with V and J called. A share of clones is missing; checked studies link under half to unresolved V genes, and the rest is unexplained. Present in this sample are approximately 160,000 clones, approximately 85% of which were seen just once. Around 8% of the sample lies in the top ten. Sample: peripheral blood. The receptors here all came from a woman aged 60 to 75 with COVID-19, enrolled during active disease.

The V gene is TRBV3-1 (or the pseudogene TRBV3-2), the J gene TRBJ1-6, with D perhaps matching TRBD1 (5 bases). V lost 2 bases and J 8 bases, leaving 7 bases between the germline ends. Germline V gene lookup returns CDR1 LGHDT and CDR2 YNNKEL (reference sequence). The length of the CDR3 is 13 residues. The CDR3 DNA sequence: TGTGCCAGCAGCCAATCCAGGGATTCACCCCTCCACTTT. Protein product: CASSQSRDSPLHF.

This clone was picked up one time. V usage is TRBV18 and J usage is TRBJ2-2, with no clear D. CDR3 length: 15 amino acids. V dropped 2 bases and J dropped 1 base, with 8 bases sitting between them. In germline, CDR1 is KGHSH, CDR2 LQKENI. CDR3 region: CASSPDLGNTGELFF. The CDR3 coding sequence is TGTGCCAGCTCACCAGACTTAGGGAACACCGGGGAGCTGTTTTTT.

The chain carries TRBV5-5 and TRBJ1-5, with D unclear. The CDR3 loop spans 14 amino acids. V gave up 2 bases and J gave up 3 bases, with 9 bases separating them. Germline V gene data show CDR1 as SGHKS and CDR2 as YYEKEE (reference sequence). CDR3 protein: CASSFDTDNQPQHF. As DNA, the CDR3 is TGTGCCAGCAGCTTCGACACTGACAATCAGCCCCAGCATTTT.

The chain has TRBV5-6 and TRBJ2-1, with 8 nucleotides matching TRBD1. The CDR3 has 15 residues. V gave up 0 bases and J gave up 1 base; unmatched junction bases: 0. Germline loops: CDR1 SGHDT, CDR2 YYEEEE. CDR3 DNA sequence: TGTGCCAGCAGCTTGGGACAGGGGTCCTACAATGAGCAGTTCTTC. It specifies CASSLGQGSYNEQFF.

The chain combines TRBV15 with TRBJ1-1, with no clear D. CDR3 length: 16 amino acids. Trimming stripped 0 bases from V and 3 bases from J, with 14 bases between. The germline V gene has CDR1 LNHNV and CDR2 YYDKDF (reference sequence). In nucleotides, the CDR3 is TGTGCCACCAGCAGAGATCCGAGGGTAGGATACACTGAAGCTTTCTTT. Residues: CATSRDPRVGYTEAFF.

In DNA, the CDR3 is TGTGCCAGTAGTCAAACAGGGGGCGATGGCTACACCTTC. It codes for CASSQTGGDGYTF. The chain has TRBV19 and TRBJ1-2; 9 positions agree with TRBD1. Trimming at V came to 5 bases and at J to 6 bases, leaving 4 bases not matched to a gene. The CDR3 runs to 13 residues. The germline V gene encodes CDR1 LNHDA and CDR2 SQIVND (reference sequence).

This clone was detected only a few times. The chain has TRBV2 and TRBJ1-1; 8 bases fit TRBD1. Germline trimming cut 5 bases from V and 10 bases from J; bases unmatched to any gene: 9. The CDR3 runs to 13 residues. Germline values: CDR1 SNHLY, CDR2 FYNNEI. The CDR3 nucleotides are TGTGCCAGCAGTACAGGGGGAGGTGGAAGAGCTTTCTTT. This gives the protein CASSTGGGGRAFF.

This chain joins TRBV3-1 (or the pseudogene TRBV3-2) and TRBJ1-6; TRBD1 is a possible D gene (6 bases). Deletions cut 1 base from V and 11 bases from J, with 18 bases between. From germline, CDR1 is LGHDT and CDR2 YNNKEL (reference sequence). CDR3 length: 16 amino acids. The CDR3 here is CASSQGGTLGGPPLHF. The CDR3 DNA follows: TGTGCCAGCAGCCAAGGGGGGACATTAGGGGGACCACCCCTCCACTTT.

The rearrangement uses TRBV5-1 and TRBJ1-4, with TRBD1 matching 9 bases. The germline V gene has CDR1 SGHRS and CDR2 YFSETQ. The CDR3 covers 15 residues. The V segment lost 0 bases and the J segment 5 bases; nucleotides outside the gene matches: 2. CDR3 in amino acids: CASSLGDRDNEKLFF. The CDR3 DNA follows: TGCGCCAGCAGCTTGGGGGACAGGGACAATGAAAAACTGTTTTTT.

This sequence joins TRBV3-1 (or the pseudogene TRBV3-2) and TRBJ1-2; D is perhaps TRBD1 (5 bases). Germline CDR1 is LGHDT and CDR2 is YNNKEL (reference sequence). V was clipped by 0 bases and J by 8 bases, with 10 bases between them. The CDR3 runs to 13 residues. This chain's CDR3 is CASSQEQAKGYTF. For the CDR3, the DNA is TGTGCCAGCAGCCAAGAACAGGCCAAGGGCTACACCTTC.

CDR3 residues: CASSPQQGRYEKLFF. The CDR3 DNA is TGCGCCAGCAGCCCCCAACAGGGGAGGTACGAAAAACTGTTTTTT. The chain recombines TRBV4-1 with TRBJ1-4; TRBD1 matches at 7 bases. Germline V gives CDR1 MGHRA, CDR2 YSYEKL. The CDR3 loop spans 15 amino acids. Trimming cost V 4 bases and J 8 bases; bases outside gene matches: 10.

The rearrangement joins TRBV28 to TRBJ1-5; 9 positions match TRBD1. The V segment lost 7 bases and the J segment 12 bases; nucleotides outside the gene matches: 10. CDR3 size: 13 residues. The germline CDR1 and CDR2 sequences are MDHEN and SYDVKM. The CDR3, as DNA: TGTGCCAGCACCACAGGGGGCCAAAGAAGCCAGCATTTT. Translation: CASTTGGQRSQHF.

The CDR3 sequence is CASSPLTPGNTGELFF. Here the CDR3 DNA reads TGTGCCAGTAGTCCCCTGACACCCGGGAACACCGGGGAGCTGTTTTTT. The chain is built from TRBV19 and TRBJ2-2; no reliable D call. V was trimmed by 5 bases and J by 1 base, leaving 14 bases between them. The CDR3 consists of 16 residues. Germline-derived CDR1 and CDR2 are LNHDA and SQIVND (reference sequence).

The chain employs TRBV12-5 and TRBJ2-6, with 8 nucleotides matching TRBD1. V lost 1 base to trimming and J lost 2 bases; unmatched junction nucleotides: 4. Germline CDR1 reads LGHNT; CDR2 reads FRNRAP. CDR3 size: 17 residues. CDR3 residues: CASGLALRGPGANVLTF. In DNA form, the CDR3 reads TGTGCTAGTGGTTTGGCACTCAGGGGGCCTGGGGCCAACGTCCTGACTTTC.

V is TRBV5-4 and J is TRBJ2-7; D uncertain. The CDR3 covers 11 residues. V lost 3 bases and J lost 3, with 4 bases in between. Germline values: CDR1 SGHNT, CDR2 YYREEE (reference sequence). For the CDR3, the DNA is TGTGCCAGCAGCTCGAGCTACGAGCAGTACTTC. Protein product: CASSSSYEQYF.

This clone was detected a few times. The chain couples TRBV6-4 to TRBJ1-1; tentative D call: TRBD1 (5 bases). The CDR3 is 14 residues long. The V and J ends lost 3 bases and 2 bases respectively, with 10 bases between them. Germline V CDR1 and CDR2: MRHNA, SNTAGT. The CDR3: CASSESTANTEAFF. In DNA, the CDR3 is TGTGCCAGCAGTGAGTCGACAGCCAACACTGAAGCTTTCTTT.

The chain joins TRBV6-5 to TRBJ1-5, with 8 nucleotides matching TRBD1. CDR3 size: 16 residues. Germline V gene lookup returns CDR1 MNHEY and CDR2 SVGAGI. With 2 bases clipped from V and 2 bases from J, the junction kept 5 bases outside the gene matches. The CDR3 is CASSYQGARGNQPQHF. The CDR3 coding sequence is TGTGCCAGCAGTTACCAGGGGGCGCGGGGCAATCAGCCCCAGCATTTT.